Shown below are 28 T cell receptor beta chains from a single sample sequenced in a study of blood T cell repertoires in COVID-19. Produced via immunoSEQ multiplex PCR; TCRdb's table is partial and in-frame only. Of approximately 130,000 clones in the sample, 88% were seen once. Sequencing was done on a sample of peripheral blood. These receptors were obtained from a human donor in a cohort sampled during active COVID-19.

The chain carries TRBV5-6 and TRBJ1-1, with 9 bases matching TRBD1. CDR1 is SGHDT, CDR2 YYEEEE, per germline. The length of the CDR3 is 16 residues. Losses at the gene ends were 4 bases for V and 4 bases for J; bases not matched to a gene: 11. CDR3 in DNA: TGTGCCAGCAGCATGCGTCGGGACAGGGATTTCACTGAAGCTTTCTTT. As protein: CASSMRRDRDFTEAFF. Full variable domain (remainder filled in from reference TRBV5-6 and TRBJ1-1): DAGVTQSPTHLIKTRGQQVTLRCSPKSGHDTVSWYQQALGQGPQFIFQYYEEEERQRGNFPDRFSGHQFPNYSSELNVNALLLGDSALYLCASSMRRDRDFTEAFFGQGTRLTVV.

This CDR3 reads CASSERQGRLGYTF. The CDR3 DNA reads as TGTGCCAGCAGCGAGCGACAGGGGCGTCTTGGCTACACCTTC. This chain connects TRBV2 to TRBJ1-2; 8 bases are a match to TRBD1. This CDR3 contains 14 residues. The germline CDR1 and CDR2 sequences are SNHLY and FYNNEI. With 6 bases clipped from V and 7 bases from J, the junction kept 10 bases outside the gene matches.

This chain connects TRBV9 to TRBJ1-2; D gene unclear. Germline V gives CDR1 SGDLS, CDR2 YYNGEE. The V and J ends lost 0 bases and 7 bases respectively, with 19 bases between them. This CDR3 is built from 16 residues. The CDR3 nucleotides are TGTGCCAGCAGCGTAGCCCCGGACGGGATTGATGGTGGCTACACCTTC. It specifies CASSVAPDGIDGGYTF.

The CDR3, as DNA: TGTGCCAGCAGGCGAACCAACACTGAAGCTTTCTTT. Its translation is CASRRTNTEAFF. This chain uses TRBV6-5 with TRBJ1-1; D is unclear. The CDR3 runs to 12 residues. The V end was cut by 6 bases, the J end by 2 bases, with 7 bases between. Germline V gives CDR1 MNHEY, CDR2 SVGAGI.

The chain is built from TRBV6-6 and TRBJ1-1; D may be TRBD1 (5 bases). Germline V gives CDR1 MNHNY, CDR2 SVGAGI (reference sequence). Trimming removed 7 bases from V and 2 bases from J, with 11 bases in between. The CDR3 is 13 amino acids. CDR3 bases: TGTGCCAGCAACCCGGGGGGAAACACTGAAGCTTTCTTT. This translates into CASNPGGNTEAFF.

V and J are TRBV29-1 and TRBJ2-3, with D possibly TRBD2 on 6 matching bases. The germline V gene encodes CDR1 SQVTM and CDR2 ANQGSEA. V was shortened by 5 bases and J by 2 bases, with 11 bases between the two germline ends. This CDR3 comprises 13 residues. The CDR3 DNA reads TGCAGCGTTACTAGGGACTCCACAGATACGCAGTATTTT. Its translation is CSVTRDSTDTQYF.

The chain has TRBV6-1 and TRBJ1-4; D unresolved. There are 14 residues in the CDR3. The V and J ends lost 3 bases and 7 bases respectively, with 12 bases between them. Per the germline V gene, CDR1 is MNHNS and CDR2 is SASEGT. The DNA of the CDR3 is TGTGCCAGCAGTGATTTACAAAATCGTGAAAAACTGTTTTTT. Protein sequence: CASSDLQNREKLFF.

V is TRBV30 and J is TRBJ2-3; D might be TRBD1 (6 bases). Per germline, CDR1 GTSNPN and CDR2 SVGIG (reference sequence). CDR3 length: 15 amino acids. V was clipped by 1 base and J by 0 bases, with 11 bases between them. The CDR3 nucleotides read TGTGCCTGGAGTGAAGGGGGAACTAGCACAGATACGCAGTATTTT. Amino acid sequence: CAWSEGGTSTDTQYF.

The V and J genes are TRBV12-3 or TRBV12-4 and TRBJ2-7, with 7 bases identical to TRBD1. This CDR3 is built from 12 residues. Trimming removed 4 bases from V and 6 bases from J; junction bases left unmatched: 3. In DNA, the CDR3 is TGTGCCAGCAGTTCGACAGGGTCCGAGCAGTACTTC. Its translation is CASSSTGSEQYF.

The rearrangement joins TRBV7-2 to TRBJ1-2; 8 bases align to TRBD1. J lost 1 base, V lost 5 bases, and 6 bases had no gene match. Germline values: CDR1 SGHTA, CDR2 FQGNSA. This CDR3 spans 15 amino acids. The CDR3 spells CASSPGTGHNYGYTF. The CDR3 bases are TGTGCCAGCAGCCCCGGGACAGGACATAACTATGGCTACACCTTC.

The chain is built from TRBV5-1 and TRBJ1-1; no clear D. Trimming cost V 3 bases and J 1 base, with 13 bases left between them. The CDR3 has 15 amino acids. Germline V gene sequence: CDR1 SGHRS, CDR2 YFSETQ. Here the CDR3 DNA reads TGCGCCAGCAGCTCTCTAACCCATGGGAACACTGAAGCTTTCTTT. Translated, it gives CASSSLTHGNTEAFF. The whole variable domain, filled in from reference TRBV5-1 and TRBJ1-1, reads KAGVTQTPRYLIKTRGQQVTLSCSPISGHRSVSWYQQTPGQGLQFLFEYFSETQRNKGNFPGRFSGRQFSNSRSEMNVSTLELGDSALYLCASSSLTHGNTEAFFGQGTRLTVV.

This sequence joins TRBV5-1 and TRBJ1-2; D gene ambiguous. Per the germline V gene, CDR1 is SGHRS and CDR2 is YFSETQ. This CDR3 spans 19 amino acids. The V end was cut by 2 bases, the J end by 3 bases, with 26 bases between. The CDR3 nucleotides read TGCGCCAGCAGCTTAAGGACTCGGTCCACGATACGGCTAGACTATGGCTACACCTTC. It encodes CASSLRTRSTIRLDYGYTF.

The rearrangement uses TRBV12-5 and TRBJ1-2; a possible D gene is TRBD1 (6 bases). The ends were cut back, 5 bases at V and 2 bases at J, with 12 bases in the middle. Germline V gene sequence: CDR1 LGHNT, CDR2 FRNRAP. The CDR3 contains 14 residues. Written as DNA, the CDR3 is TGTGCTAGTGGTCCAGGACAGACAAACTATGGCTACACCTTC. Protein product: CASGPGQTNYGYTF.

The DNA of the CDR3 is TGTGCCAGCAGCGTAGCGGGATCTTACAATGAGCAGTTCTTC. This encodes CASSVAGSYNEQFF. The V gene is TRBV9, the J gene TRBJ2-1; D possibly corresponds to TRBD2 (5 bases). The CDR3 consists of 14 residues. The germline V gene has CDR1 SGDLS and CDR2 YYNGEE. V was clipped by 0 bases and J by 4 bases, with 8 bases between them.

This rearrangement joins TRBV5-6 to TRBJ2-5; TRBD2 aligns across 7 bases. The CDR3 is made up of 14 amino acids. The trim removed 4 bases at V and 7 bases at J, leaving 10 bases unmatched. Germline CDR1 and CDR2: SGHDT and YYEEEE. CDR3 sequence (DNA): TGTGCCAGCAGCCCCGGACTAGATTTGGGGACCCAGTACTTC. Translation gives CASSPGLDLGTQYF. Using reference TRBV5-6 and TRBJ2-5 for the parts outside the CDR3, the full variable domain is DAGVTQSPTHLIKTRGQQVTLRCSPKSGHDTVSWYQQALGQGPQFIFQYYEEEERQRGNFPDRFSGHQFPNYSSELNVNALLLGDSALYLCASSPGLDLGTQYFGPGTRLLVL.

The genes are TRBV9 and TRBJ2-3; 15 bases match TRBD2. Unmatched junction bases numbered 8, after V lost 4 bases and J lost 5 bases. This CDR3 has 17 residues. The germline CDR1 and CDR2 sequences are SGDLS and YYNGEE. The CDR3: CASSPHGLAGGQDTQYF. The CDR3 DNA is TGTGCCAGCAGCCCTCACGGACTAGCGGGGGGGCAAGATACGCAGTATTTT.

The CDR3 coding sequence is TGTGCCAGCAGTAAACAGGGATACAGATCTCGCTACACCTTC. Protein: CASSKQGYRSRYTF. The V call is TRBV28, the J call TRBJ1-2, with D possibly being TRBD1 (6 bases). Germline values: CDR1 MDHEN, CDR2 SYDVKM. The CDR3 length is 14 residues. The ends were cut back, 5 bases at V and 9 bases at J, with 19 bases in the middle.

The chain recombines TRBV5-1 with TRBJ2-3, with TRBD2 matching over 9 bases. In germline, CDR1 is SGHRS, CDR2 YFSETQ. This CDR3 spans 18 amino acids. After removal of 4 bases from V and 2 bases from J, the junction contained 14 bases not matched to a gene. CDR3 DNA: TGCGCCAGCAGCGCCACCAATTGGGCGGGGGGGCCCACAGATACGCAGTATTTT. Translating gives CASSATNWAGGPTDTQYF.

This clone was seen more than once but under ten times. A junction end diverges from the germline sequence, so it may reflect a read error. The chain joins TRBV7-7 to TRBJ2-7; no firm D call. This CDR3 has 15 residues. Per the germline V gene, CDR1 is SSHAT and CDR2 is FNYEAQ (reference sequence). CDR3 sequence (DNA): TGTGCTAGCAGCTCCAAAACGACAACGTACTACGAGCAGTACTTC. It is translated as CASSSKTTTYYEQYF.

The rearrangement joins TRBV7-9 to TRBJ2-6; weak D call: TRBD1 (5 bases). Trimming shortened V by 6 bases and J by 4 bases, and 16 bases separated the two germline ends. CDR3 length: 16 residues. Looked up from germline, CDR1 is SEHNR and CDR2 is FQNEAQ (reference sequence). This chain's CDR3 is CASRVGAGSGANVLTF. The DNA of the CDR3 is TGTGCCAGCAGGGTGGGCGCAGGGTCCGGGGCCAACGTCCTGACTTTC.

The V gene is TRBV18, the J gene TRBJ1-1, with D maybe TRBD1 (5 bases). Between the trimmed V and J ends, which lost 6 bases and 2 bases, there was a span of 10 bases. The CDR3 runs to 13 residues. Looked up from germline, CDR1 is KGHSH and CDR2 is LQKENI. The CDR3 DNA reads as TGTGCCAGCTCCCCTGACAGCAACACTGAAGCTTTCTTT. This gives the protein CASSPDSNTEAFF. Full variable domain (rest looked up from reference TRBV18 and TRBJ1-1): NAGVMQNPRHLVRRRGQEARLRCSPMKGHSHVYWYRQLPEEGLKFMVYLQKENIIDESGMPKERFSAEFPKEGPSILRIQQVVRGDSAAYFCASSPDSNTEAFFGQGTRLTVV.

The V gene is TRBV6-5, the J gene TRBJ2-1; TRBD2 matches 7 bases. The CDR3 is 14 amino acids. Germline CDR1 MNHEY, CDR2 SVGAGI. Trimming removed 9 bases from V and 8 bases from J; junction bases left unmatched: 13. DNA for the CDR3: TGTGCCAGTGCGGTGGCGGGAGTTTCAGATGAGCAGTTCTTC. It yields the protein CASAVAGVSDEQFF.

The chain couples TRBV24-1 to TRBJ2-3, with TRBD2 matching 7 bases. From germline, CDR1 is KGHDR and CDR2 SFDVKD. Germline trimming cut 3 bases from V and 2 bases from J; bases unmatched to any gene: 7. The CDR3 is 16 residues long. The CDR3 region has the DNA TGTGCCACCAGTGATCCAGGAGCGGGGAACACAGATACGCAGTATTTT. Its translation: CATSDPGAGNTDTQYF.

The chain carries TRBV12-5 and TRBJ2-1, with 7 bases aligning to TRBD2. V trimming: 9 bases; J trimming: 6 bases; junction bases outside the gene matches: 8. Germline V gene data show CDR1 as LGHNT and CDR2 as FRNRAP. This CDR3 is 13 amino acids long. CDR3 bases: TGTGCTAGCGGCTCCGGGACTACCAATGAGCAGTTCTTC. It encodes CASGSGTTNEQFF.

This clone was counted once. This rearrangement joins TRBV21-1 to TRBJ1-1. TRBV21-1 is recorded as a pseudogene. This CDR3 is 16 amino acids long. In DNA, the CDR3 is TGTGCCAGCAGCAAAGGATGGCGGGGGAGTTGGACTGAAGCTTTCTTT. This gives the protein CASSKGWRGSWTEAFF.

The gene calls are TRBV19 and TRBJ2-3; D possibly corresponds to TRBD1 (5 bases). The germline gives CDR1 LNHDA, CDR2 SQIVND (reference sequence). This CDR3 contains 13 residues. Trimming shortened V by 8 bases and J by 1 base, and 10 bases separated the two germline ends. The CDR3 DNA sequence: TGTGCCAGTGGGGTGACAGGCACAGATACGCAGTATTTT. Its protein product is CASGVTGTDTQYF.

This chain connects TRBV7-2 to TRBJ2-7; D gene ambiguous. V gave up 1 base and J gave up 0 bases, with 7 bases separating them. CDR1 and CDR2 (germline): SGHTA, FQGNSA. The CDR3 is 14 amino acids. Here the CDR3 reads CASSLVVSSYEQYF. In nucleotides, the CDR3 is TGTGCCAGCAGCTTAGTAGTCTCCTCCTACGAGCAGTACTTC.

This clone was seen a single time. The chain recombines TRBV7-9 with TRBJ1-2; 7 positions agree with TRBD1. Germline V gene data show CDR1 as SEHNR and CDR2 as FQNEAQ (reference sequence). V shed 1 base, J shed 6 bases, and the junction held 14 bases outside the gene matches. The CDR3 spans 17 residues. In DNA, the CDR3 is TGTGCCAGCAGCTTAGTTCCCGAACGTGACAGGGTGGATGGCTACACCTTC. Protein product: CASSLVPERDRVDGYTF.